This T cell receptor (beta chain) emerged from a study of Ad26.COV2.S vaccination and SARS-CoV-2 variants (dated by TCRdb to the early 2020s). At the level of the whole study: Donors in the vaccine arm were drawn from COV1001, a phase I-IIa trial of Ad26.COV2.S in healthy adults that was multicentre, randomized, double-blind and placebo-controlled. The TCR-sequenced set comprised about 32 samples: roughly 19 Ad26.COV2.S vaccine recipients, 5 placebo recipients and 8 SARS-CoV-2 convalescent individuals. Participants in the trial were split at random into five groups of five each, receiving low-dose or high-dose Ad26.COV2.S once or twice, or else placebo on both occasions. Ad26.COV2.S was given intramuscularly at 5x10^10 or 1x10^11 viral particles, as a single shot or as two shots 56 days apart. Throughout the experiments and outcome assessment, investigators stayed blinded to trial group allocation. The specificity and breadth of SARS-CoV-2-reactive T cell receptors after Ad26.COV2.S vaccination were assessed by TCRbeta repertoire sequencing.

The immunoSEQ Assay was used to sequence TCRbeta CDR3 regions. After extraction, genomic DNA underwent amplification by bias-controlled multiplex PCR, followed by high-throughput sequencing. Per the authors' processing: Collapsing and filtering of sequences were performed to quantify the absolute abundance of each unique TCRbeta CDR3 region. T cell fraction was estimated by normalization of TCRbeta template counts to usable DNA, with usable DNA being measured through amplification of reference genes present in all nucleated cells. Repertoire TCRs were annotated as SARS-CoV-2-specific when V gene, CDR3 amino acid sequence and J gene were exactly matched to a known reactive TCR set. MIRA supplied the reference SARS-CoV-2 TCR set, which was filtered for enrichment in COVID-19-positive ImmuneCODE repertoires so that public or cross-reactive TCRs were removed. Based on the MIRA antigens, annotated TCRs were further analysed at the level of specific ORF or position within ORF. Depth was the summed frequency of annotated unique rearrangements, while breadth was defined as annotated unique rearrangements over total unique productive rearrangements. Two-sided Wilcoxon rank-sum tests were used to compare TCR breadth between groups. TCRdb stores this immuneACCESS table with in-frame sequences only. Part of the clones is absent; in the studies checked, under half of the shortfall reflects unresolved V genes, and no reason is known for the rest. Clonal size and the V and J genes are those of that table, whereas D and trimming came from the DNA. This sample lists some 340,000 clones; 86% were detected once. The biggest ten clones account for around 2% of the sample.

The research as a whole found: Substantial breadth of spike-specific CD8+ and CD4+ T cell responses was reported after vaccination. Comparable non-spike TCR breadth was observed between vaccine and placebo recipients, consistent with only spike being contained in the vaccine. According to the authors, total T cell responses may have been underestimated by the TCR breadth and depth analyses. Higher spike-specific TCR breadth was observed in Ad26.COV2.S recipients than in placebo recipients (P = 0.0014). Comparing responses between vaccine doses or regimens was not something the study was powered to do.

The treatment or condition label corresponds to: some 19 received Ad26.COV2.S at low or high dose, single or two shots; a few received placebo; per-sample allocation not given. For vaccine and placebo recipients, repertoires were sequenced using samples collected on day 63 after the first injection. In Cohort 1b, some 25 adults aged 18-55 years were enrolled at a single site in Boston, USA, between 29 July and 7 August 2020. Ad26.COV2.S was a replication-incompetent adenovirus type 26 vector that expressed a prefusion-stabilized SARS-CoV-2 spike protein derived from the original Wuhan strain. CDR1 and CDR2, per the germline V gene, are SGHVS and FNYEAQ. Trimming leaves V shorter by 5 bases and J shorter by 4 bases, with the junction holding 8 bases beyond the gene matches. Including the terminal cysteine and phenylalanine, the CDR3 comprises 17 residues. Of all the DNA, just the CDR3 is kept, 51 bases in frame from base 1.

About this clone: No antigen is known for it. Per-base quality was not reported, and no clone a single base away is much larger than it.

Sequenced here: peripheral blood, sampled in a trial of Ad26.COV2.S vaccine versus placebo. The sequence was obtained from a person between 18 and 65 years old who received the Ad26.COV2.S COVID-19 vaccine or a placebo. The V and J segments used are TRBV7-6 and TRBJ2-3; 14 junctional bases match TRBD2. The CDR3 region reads CASSLGLAGGKADTQYF. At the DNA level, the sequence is TGTGCCAGCAGCCTTGGACTAGCGGGGGGCAAGGCAGATACGCAGTATTTT.